Presented here are 21 T cell receptor beta chains from one specimen sequenced in a study of blood T cell repertoires in COVID-19. Method: immunoSEQ multiplex PCR; TCRdb's copy keeps in-frame clones and lacks some. The repertoire holds about 200,000 clones, with roughly nine tenths as singletons. Sequencing used peripheral blood. All receptors come from a man aged 40-49 years with acute or convalescent COVID-19.

This rearrangement joins TRBV7-9 to TRBJ1-2; D is ambiguous. Germline values: CDR1 SEHNR, CDR2 FQNEAQ (reference sequence). Trimming cost V 5 bases and J 7 bases, with 14 bases left between them. The CDR3 is made up of 13 amino acids. CDR3 residues: CASSLTGSGGYTF. Written as DNA, the CDR3 is TGTGCCAGCAGCCTAACGGGGTCCGGTGGCTACACCTTC.

This clone appeared once. CDR3 in DNA: TGCGCCAGCAGCGCTTCTCCAGGGGATGAGCAGTTCTTC. This encodes CASSASPGDEQFF. This chain uses TRBV5-1 with TRBJ2-1; D may be TRBD1 (6 bases). The V gene's germline CDR1 is SGHRS and CDR2 YFSETQ. Trimming took 4 bases from V and 8 from J, leaving 13 bases between them. This CDR3 spans 13 amino acids.

This rearrangement joins TRBV2 to TRBJ2-7, with 8 bases identical to TRBD1. In germline, CDR1 is SNHLY, CDR2 FYNNEI. J gave up 5 bases and V 9 bases, and 9 bases lay outside the gene matches. The CDR3 loop spans 13 amino acids. CDR3 DNA: TGTGCCAGTCGTACGACAGGGGTGAACGAGCAGTACTTC. Protein product: CASRTTGVNEQYF.

The V call is TRBV27, the J call TRBJ2-1; 7 bases align to TRBD1. Looked up from germline, CDR1 is MNHEY and CDR2 is SMNVEV (reference sequence). The CDR3 loop spans 15 amino acids. J gave up 4 bases and V 5 bases, and 8 bases lay outside the gene matches. CDR3 residues: CASSLPGTVYNEQFF. The CDR3 DNA is TGTGCCAGCAGTCTTCCCGGGACAGTTTACAATGAGCAGTTCTTC.

The CDR3 reads CASSPLLGSYEQYF. CDR3 coding DNA: TGTGCCAGCAGTCCCTTACTAGGGTCCTACGAGCAGTACTTC. The chain links TRBV28 to TRBJ2-7; perhaps TRBD2 as D (5 bases). V lost 5 bases, J lost 1 base, and 12 bases lay in between. The CDR3 runs to 14 residues. Germline V lookup: CDR1 MDHEN, CDR2 SYDVKM.

J is TRBJ1-1 and V is TRBV4-3, with a possible D match to TRBD1 (5 bases). The V end was cut by 1 base, the J end by 0 bases, with 15 bases between. The germline V gene has CDR1 LGHNA and CDR2 YSLEER. The CDR3 sequence is 17 residues long. The CDR3 nucleotides are TGCGCCAGCAGCCAAGCCCGATTAGGGGCCCTGAACACTGAAGCTTTCTTT. Its protein is CASSQARLGALNTEAFF.

This chain joins TRBV19 and TRBJ1-4; the D gene is possibly TRBD1 (6 bases). With 6 bases removed from V and 5 bases from J, the gap between germline ends came to 13 bases. Per the germline V gene, CDR1 is LNHDA and CDR2 is SQIVND (reference sequence). The length of the CDR3 is 14 residues. The CDR3 reads CASRKTGSNEKLFF. The CDR3 coding sequence is TGTGCCAGTAGGAAGACAGGCTCGAATGAAAAACTGTTTTTT.

The chain is built from TRBV6-4 and TRBJ2-3, with a tentative D call TRBD2 (6 bases). Trimming left V 2 bases short and J 1 base short, with 16 bases between. Germline assignment: CDR1 MRHNA and CDR2 SNTAGT. This CDR3 is built from 17 residues. The CDR3 nucleotides read TGTGCCAGCAGTGACGGTATCCCGGGAGAAGGCACAGATACGCAGTATTTT. Translated: CASSDGIPGEGTDTQYF.

This sequence joins TRBV20-1 and TRBJ1-1, with TRBD1 matching 7 bases. Germline V gives CDR1 DFQATT, CDR2 SNEGSKA (reference sequence). V dropped 3 bases and J dropped 6; count of bases not matched to a gene: 7. This CDR3 region has 13 residues. CDR3 sequence (DNA): TGCAGTGCTAGTAAGGGGGCGCGTCCTGAAGCTTTCTTT. Protein: CSASKGARPEAFF.

The chain combines TRBV7-8 with TRBJ2-7, with TRBD1 identical over 7 bases. The CDR3 contains 12 residues. V dropped 5 bases and J dropped 6; count of bases not matched to a gene: 4. Germline V gene sequence: CDR1 SGHVS, CDR2 FQNEAQ. CDR3 sequence: CASSNRGREQYF. The DNA for the CDR3 is TGTGCCAGCAGCAACAGGGGTCGCGAGCAGTACTTC.

The V and J genes are TRBV18 and TRBJ1-2, with no clear D. Germline CDR1 and CDR2: KGHSH and LQKENI. Trimming removed 2 bases from V and 4 bases from J, with 14 bases in between. The CDR3 is made up of 15 amino acids. In nucleotides, the CDR3 is TGTGCCAGCTCACCAGAGAGGGCTGACCGCTATGGCTACACCTTC. This translates into CASSPERADRYGYTF.

This chain links TRBV7-9 with TRBJ1-4; 8 bases line up with TRBD1. Germline CDR1 and CDR2: SEHNR and FQNEAQ (reference sequence). With 3 bases clipped from V and 8 bases from J, the junction kept 8 bases outside the gene matches. The length of the CDR3 is 15 residues. CDR3 DNA: TGTGCCAGCAGCTTTACAGGGGGGGTCATGGAAAAACTGTTTTTT. Encoded protein: CASSFTGGVMEKLFF.

The chain employs TRBV6-5 and TRBJ2-7; 9 positions agree with TRBD2. The CDR3 consists of 15 residues. V lost 6 bases and J lost 3; bases outside the gene matches: 9. Germline-derived CDR1 and CDR2 are MNHEY and SVGAGI. The CDR3 protein is CASRDLAGAFYEQYF. DNA of the CDR3: TGTGCCAGCAGAGATTTAGCGGGGGCCTTCTACGAGCAGTACTTC.

CDR3 nucleotides: TGTGCCAGCTCACCACCCAGGGGGCGGTTTTCACCCCTCCACTTT. Protein: CASSPPRGRFSPLHF. This chain uses TRBV18 with TRBJ1-6; 8 positions agree with TRBD1. The CDR3 covers 15 residues. Germline CDR1 reads KGHSH; CDR2 reads LQKENI. Trimming cost V 0 bases and J 9 bases; bases outside gene matches: 4.

This clone was picked up one time. The chain carries TRBV21-1 and TRBJ2-2; the D call in the table, TRBD2, was not verified against the DNA. TRBV21-1 is termed a pseudogene. CDR3 length: 16 amino acids. CDR3 protein: CASRLAGGPYTGELFF. The DNA of the CDR3 is TGTGCCAGCAGGCTAGCGGGGGGGCCGTACACCGGGGAGCTGTTTTTT.

V gene TRBV10-3 combines with J gene TRBJ2-3; D unclear. Looked up from germline, CDR1 is ENHRY and CDR2 is SYGVKD. This CDR3 contains 12 residues. The V end was cut by 5 bases, the J end by 5 bases, with 8 bases between. CDR3 in amino acids: CAISNLRDTQYF. The CDR3 DNA follows: TGTGCCATCAGTAACCTACGAGATACGCAGTATTTT.

The J gene is TRBJ2-5, the V gene TRBV4-2; 7 nucleotides agree with TRBD2. The CDR3 is made up of 17 amino acids. After removal of 2 bases from V and 1 base from J, the junction contained 10 bases not matched to a gene. Germline lookup yields CDR1 LGHNA and CDR2 YNFKEQ. The DNA of the CDR3 is TGTGCCAGCAGCCAATCCGGGGGAGCGGGGATCCAAGAGACCCAGTACTTC. Translating it yields CASSQSGGAGIQETQYF.

The sample holds a few counts of this clone. The V gene is TRBV5-1, the J gene TRBJ1-2; D is uncertain. Trimming cost V 4 bases and J 8 bases, with 12 bases left between them. Germline loops: CDR1 SGHRS, CDR2 YFSETQ. The CDR3 consists of 12 residues. The CDR3 protein is CASSRRNGGYTF. For the CDR3, the DNA is TGCGCCAGCAGCCGTCGAAACGGGGGCTACACCTTC.

This sequence joins TRBV12-3 or TRBV12-4 and TRBJ2-2, with D perhaps matching TRBD1 (5 bases). With 6 bases removed from V and 1 base from J, the gap between germline ends came to 6 bases. The CDR3 extends over 13 amino acids. Here the CDR3 reads CASSQGNTGELFF. CDR3 bases: TGTGCCAGCAGCCAGGGGAACACCGGGGAGCTGTTTTTT.

The J gene is TRBJ2-4, the V gene TRBV3-1 (or the pseudogene TRBV3-2), with 9 bases that match TRBD1. Losses at the gene ends were 0 bases for V and 11 bases for J; bases not matched to a gene: 8. Germline V gene sequence: CDR1 LGHDT, CDR2 YNNKEL (reference sequence). The CDR3 runs to 15 residues. Here the CDR3 DNA reads TGTGCCAGCAGCCAAGACCCGGGACAGGGATCGGTTCAGTACTTC. Protein: CASSQDPGQGSVQYF.

This chain links TRBV20-1 with TRBJ2-5; weak D call: TRBD2 (5 bases). Trimming removed 1 base at V and 12 bases at J, with 12 bases between. The germline V gene has CDR1 DFQATT and CDR2 SNEGSKA (reference sequence). CDR3 length: 11 amino acids. CDR3 residues: CSARVRAEEYF. In nucleotides, the CDR3 is TGCAGTGCTAGAGTAAGGGCGGAGGAGTACTTC.